This TCR beta chain was found in a study of OX40 agonist ivuxolimab in advanced cancers. Broadly, across the study: The costimulatory receptor OX40 (CD134) was targeted by ivuxolimab, a fully human IgG2 agonistic monoclonal antibody. Intravenous ivuxolimab was administered to patients every 2 weeks at six dose levels: 0.01, 0.1, 0.3, 1.5, 3 and 10 mg/kg. Among the roughly 50 dose-escalation patients, about 19 had hepatocellular carcinoma, 15 or so melanoma, 9 renal cell carcinoma and 9 head and neck cancer. The dose-escalation cohort was approximately 83% male with a mean age of roughly 60 years, ranging from about 23 to 85. Prior anti-PD-1, anti-PD-L1 or anti-CTLA-4 therapy was permitted, and about two fifths of dose-escalation patients had received checkpoint inhibitors. Partial responses occurred in three dose-escalation patients: two with cutaneous melanoma and one with hepatocellular carcinoma. Peripheral TCRbeta sequencing was intended to test whether TCR sequence diversity was altered and clonal T-cell expansion was caused by ivuxolimab. The paper describes the monotherapy dose-escalation part (N of about 47 patients) of the phase I trial of ivuxolimab.

As concerns this clone: Its antigen remains unidentified. No much larger clone is present one base from it, and per-base qualities are unavailable.

Study-wide conclusions, independent of this receptor: In partial responders in the 0.1-3.0 mg/kg groups, normalized peripheral clonal expansion was found to be among the lowest, especially among CD8+ T cells. After ivuxolimab, more expanded clones were found on average in CD8+ T cells than in CD4+ T cells. At doses from 0.1 to 3.0 mg/kg, clonal expansion was seen in both CD4+ and CD8+ blood T cells between baseline and week 6. Low levels of normalized T-cell clonal expansion were also shown by some nonresponding patients. The antigen specificity of the peripheral T cells that underwent clonal expansion was not determined.

The trial excluded patients who had a history of autoimmune disease or who were on systemic immunosuppression. In every dose cohort, peripheral blood was drawn for TCR sequencing at baseline, cycle 4 day 1, and cycle 7 day 1. Samples were obtained from an open-label, multicenter, first-in-human phase I dose-escalation trial of ivuxolimab. The trial enrolled adults with locally advanced or metastatic head and neck squamous cell, hepatocellular, melanoma or renal cell carcinoma. Before TCR sequencing, CD4+ T cells and CD8+ T cells were sorted from peripheral blood as separate populations. To sequence the TCRbeta CDR3 region, genomic DNA was isolated from the sorted cells. TCRbeta CDR3 regions were sequenced using the immunoSEQ Assay. As stored in TCRdb, this immuneACCESS dataset retains in-frame rearrangements with V and J assigned. A fraction of the clones does not appear; measured against another copy, unresolved V genes explain less than half of the discrepancy, and the remainder lacks a known reason. Within this sample are 15,000 to 20,000 clones, with about three quarters of them counted one time only. Clones ranked in the top ten supply just under 30% of the sample.

Based on the germline V gene, the CDR1 and CDR2 sequences are SGHRS and YFSETQ. The CDR3 runs 13 amino acids, cysteine and phenylalanine included. Only the CDR3 DNA is retained, 39 bases long and in frame from the first base. Trimming costs V 0 bases and J 5 bases, and their ends lie 6 bases apart. The rearrangement combines TRBV5-1 with TRBJ2-1, with the D gene uncertain. The sample here was CD4+ or CD8+ T cells sorted from blood, taken in a trial of the OX40 agonist ivuxolimab. This receptor was identified in an adult with an advanced solid tumor such as melanoma, head and neck, liver or kidney cancer. CDR3 protein: CASSLATDNEQFF. The DNA reads TGCGCCAGCAGCTTGGCGACGGACAATGAGCAGTTCTTC.